Listed below are T cell receptor beta chains from one sample, sequenced in a study of shared clonotypes between healthy human individuals. Sequencing used immunoSEQ multiplex PCR; TCRdb keeps in-frame clones, though not all of them. The table includes about 2 million clones, about 94% detected once. Sequences were obtained from naive CD8+ T cells sorted from blood. Receptor source: a man between 18 and 35 years old in good health. CDR3s include the opening cysteine and the closing phenylalanine or tryptophan. Each record gives: V gene, clone size, D gene, J gene, CDR3 DNA, CDR3 protein. D genes are given only for firm matches. Where a row states a size, it is once, few, many or the class of an expanded clone; other rows omit it.

V: TRBV2; size: once; D: NA; J: TRBJ1-5; DNA: TGTGCCAGCAGTGAAGCATACCTCGGCAATCAGCCCCAGCATTTT; CDR3: CASSEAYLGNQPQHF
V: TRBV29-1; size: NA; D: TRBD2; J: TRBJ2-2; DNA: TGCAGCGTTGAAGATGAACTAGCGGGCACCACCGGGGAGCTGTTTTTT; CDR3: CSVEDELAGTTGELFF
V: TRBV6-6; size: few; D: NA; J: TRBJ1-2; DNA: TGTGCCAGCAGCCTAGGAGGGGGAGGCTACACCTTC; CDR3: CASSLGGGGYTF
V: TRBV4-1; size: NA; D: NA; J: TRBJ2-5; DNA: TGCGCCAGCAGCCAACTGGGTGAAGAGACCCAGTACTTC; CDR3: CASSQLGEETQYF
V: TRBV5-4; size: NA; D: TRBD1; J: TRBJ1-1; DNA: TGTGCCAGCAGCTTGGACAGGGGGCCTTTATTGAACACTGAAGCTTTCTTT; CDR3: CASSLDRGPLLNTEAFF
V: TRBV27; size: NA; D: NA; J: TRBJ1-2; DNA: TGTGCCAGCAGCCCCGAGGGGGGCTATGGCTACACCTTC; CDR3: CASSPEGGYGYTF
V: TRBV4-1; size: NA; D: NA; J: TRBJ2-1; DNA: TGCGCCAGCAGCCAAGTTCTTCTAGCATTCGATGAGCAGTTCTTC; CDR3: CASSQVLLAFDEQFF
V: TRBV6-5; size: NA; D: TRBD2; J: TRBJ2-3; DNA: TGTGCCAGCAGTTCGCTAGCGGGGGGCACAGATACGCAGTATTTT; CDR3: CASSSLAGGTDTQYF
V: TRBV5-1; size: few; D: TRBD1; J: TRBJ2-2; DNA: TGCGCCAGCAGCTCACCGACAGGGGCCACAAACACCGGGGAGCTGTTTTTT; CDR3: CASSSPTGATNTGELFF
V: TRBV27; size: once; D: NA; J: TRBJ1-5; DNA: TGTGCCAGCAGTGGACAGTACAATCAGCCCCAGCATTTT; CDR3: CASSGQYNQPQHF
V: TRBV7-2; size: NA; D: TRBD2; J: TRBJ2-7; DNA: TGTGCCAGCACCCCAACGGGAGGTAACGAGCAGTACTTC; CDR3: CASTPTGGNEQYF
V: TRBV4-1; size: NA; D: NA; J: TRBJ2-7; DNA: TGCGCCAGCAGCCAAGACGGCGGTTACGAGCAGTACTTC; CDR3: CASSQDGGYEQYF
V: TRBV27; size: NA; D: TRBD1; J: TRBJ2-7; DNA: TGTGCCAGCAGCGTAGCCGGGACAGGGCCCTACGAGCAGTACTTC; CDR3: CASSVAGTGPYEQYF
V: TRBV30; size: NA; D: TRBD1; J: TRBJ2-7; DNA: TGTGCCTGGAGTGTACAGGGGGGATTTACCTACGAGCAGTACTTC; CDR3: CAWSVQGGFTYEQYF
V: TRBV29-1; size: NA; D: NA; J: TRBJ1-1; DNA: TGCAGCGTTGTCGGTGTCGGCAGTAACACTGAAGCTTTCTTT; CDR3: CSVVGVGSNTEAFF
V: TRBV6-1; size: NA; D: NA; J: TRBJ2-7; DNA: TGTGCCAGCAGTGAACTCGTGGGGGCCTTCTACGAGCAGTACTTC; CDR3: CASSELVGAFYEQYF
V: TRBV25-1; size: NA; D: NA; J: TRBJ1-6; DNA: TGTGCCAGCAGTGCTGTATCCGGGACCTATAATTCACCCCTCCACTTT; CDR3: CASSAVSGTYNSPLHF
V: TRBV19; size: NA; D: NA; J: TRBJ2-7; DNA: TGTGCCAGTACTTCTCCGGACAGCTCCTACGAGCAGTACTTC; CDR3: CASTSPDSSYEQYF
V: TRBV27; size: NA; D: NA; J: TRBJ2-7; DNA: TGTGCCAGTGGGGGGACAGACTCCTACGAGCAGTACTTC; CDR3: CASGGTDSYEQYF
V: TRBV5-1; size: NA; D: NA; J: TRBJ1-1; DNA: TGCGCCAGCAGCTTGGACAGCGGTTGGACTGAAGCTTTCTTT; CDR3: CASSLDSGWTEAFF
V: TRBV4-1; size: NA; D: NA; J: TRBJ2-7; DNA: TGCGCCAGCAGCCAAGATCGTGGCAGCTCCTACGAGCAGTACTTC; CDR3: CASSQDRGSSYEQYF
V: TRBV7-6; size: NA; D: NA; J: TRBJ2-7; DNA: TGTGCCAGCAGCCGAACAGGGTTCCAGCAGAACGAGCAGTACTTC; CDR3: CASSRTGFQQNEQYF
V: TRBV5-6; size: NA; D: NA; J: TRBJ1-4; DNA: TGTGCCAGCAGCTTCCTACAGGGTTTAGAACTGTTTTTT; CDR3: CASSFLQGLELFF
V: TRBV5-6; size: NA; D: NA; J: TRBJ1-6; DNA: TGTGCCAGCAGCTTGTATAGACAGTCTTATAATTCACCCCTCCACTTT; CDR3: CASSLYRQSYNSPLHF
V: TRBV6-9; size: NA; D: NA; J: TRBJ2-7; DNA: TGTGCCAGCAGTTACGCGCAGGGAACGAACGAGCAGTACTTC; CDR3: CASSYAQGTNEQYF
V: TRBV7-9; size: NA; D: NA; J: TRBJ2-1; DNA: TGTGCCAGCAGCTTAGCTGTGTATTGGGAAAGGGTCGGTGAGCAGTTCTTC; CDR3: CASSLAVYWERVGEQFF
V: TRBV6-5; size: NA; D: TRBD1; J: TRBJ2-7; DNA: TGTGCCAGCAGTTATAACAGGGGAAACGAGCAGTACTTC; CDR3: CASSYNRGNEQYF
V: TRBV9; size: once; D: NA; J: TRBJ1-1; DNA: TGTGCCAGCAGCCCCTGGGGGAGGGGCGGGGAGAACACTGAAGCTTTCTTT; CDR3: CASSPWGRGGENTEAFF
V: TRBV30; size: NA; D: TRBD1; J: TRBJ1-5; DNA: TGTGCCTGGAATGGTGGGACAGGGGGGTTATGGAGCAATCAGCCCCAGCATTTT; CDR3: CAWNGGTGGLWSNQPQHF
V: TRBV9; size: NA; D: NA; J: TRBJ1-4; DNA: TGTGCCAGCAGCAAAAAAGGACTGGGTGAAAAACTGTTTTTT; CDR3: CASSKKGLGEKLFF
V: TRBV2; size: NA; D: NA; J: TRBJ1-2; DNA: TGTGCCAGCAGTGAACAAGGGGGGCGCAACTATGGCTACACCTTC; CDR3: CASSEQGGRNYGYTF
V: TRBV7-2; size: few; D: NA; J: TRBJ1-4; DNA: TGTGCCAGCAGCTTAAGCGGGGGTGGAAATGAAAAACTGTTTTTT; CDR3: CASSLSGGGNEKLFF
V: TRBV9; size: NA; D: NA; J: TRBJ2-7; DNA: TGTGCCAGCAGCTACGTAAACAGGGACTACGAGCAGTACTTC; CDR3: CASSYVNRDYEQYF
V: TRBV27; size: NA; D: TRBD2; J: TRBJ2-3; DNA: TGTGCCAGCAGTTTATTCGGACTAGCGGGAGGAGGGCCAGATACGCAGTATTTT; CDR3: CASSLFGLAGGGPDTQYF
V: TRBV7-3; size: NA; D: NA; J: TRBJ2-1; DNA: TGTGCCAGCAGCTTAATTGGGGTGGGTGAGCAGTTCTTC; CDR3: CASSLIGVGEQFF
V: TRBV6-5; size: once; D: TRBD2; J: TRBJ2-7; DNA: TGTGCCAGCAGTTACCTAGCGGGAGTCGAGCAGTACTTC; CDR3: CASSYLAGVEQYF
V: TRBV4-2; size: NA; D: NA; J: TRBJ2-5; DNA: TGTGCCAGCAGCCAAGATTCGGCAGGGTACCAAGAGACCCAGTACTTC; CDR3: CASSQDSAGYQETQYF
V: TRBV7-6; size: few; D: NA; J: TRBJ2-2; DNA: TGTGCCAGCAGCTTAGAGGGGCCCGGGGAGCTGTTTTTT; CDR3: CASSLEGPGELFF
V: TRBV6-5; size: NA; D: NA; J: TRBJ2-1; DNA: TGTGCCAGCAGTTACTCCTTGACAGAGTACAATGAGCAGTTCTTC; CDR3: CASSYSLTEYNEQFF
V: TRBV5-6; size: NA; D: NA; J: TRBJ2-3; DNA: TGTGCCAGCAGCTTGGAGGGTAGCGGCACAGATACGCAGTATTTT; CDR3: CASSLEGSGTDTQYF
V: TRBV7-9; size: NA; D: TRBD1; J: TRBJ1-1; DNA: TGTGCCAGCAGCTCCGAACCAGGGGGCGGAACTGAAGCTTTCTTT; CDR3: CASSSEPGGGTEAFF
V: TRBV27; size: NA; D: TRBD2; J: TRBJ2-7; DNA: TGTGCCAGCAGTCCACTTCAAAGCGGGAGGTTCGACGAGCAGTACTTC; CDR3: CASSPLQSGRFDEQYF
V: TRBV7-9; size: NA; D: TRBD2; J: TRBJ2-3; DNA: TGTGCCAGCAGCTTAGGACTAGCGGATTTCACAGATACGCAGTATTTT; CDR3: CASSLGLADFTDTQYF
V: TRBV13; size: NA; D: TRBD2; J: TRBJ2-7; DNA: TGTGCCAGCAGCTTTGGTCCTAGCGGGGCGGACGAGCAGTACTTC; CDR3: CASSFGPSGADEQYF
V: TRBV7-9; size: NA; D: NA; J: TRBJ2-5; DNA: TGTGCCAGCAGCTCGGGCAGTGAGGAGACCCAGTACTTC; CDR3: CASSSGSEETQYF
V: TRBV6-1; size: NA; D: NA; J: TRBJ1-3; DNA: TGTGCCAGCAGTGGAGCCGGCTTGGCTGGAAACACCATATATTTT; CDR3: CASSGAGLAGNTIYF